The entry that follows covers one T cell receptor (beta chain) sequence. Its target is not known. Germline CDR1 and CDR2: MNHEY and SMNVEV (reference sequence). This CDR3 has 13 residues. J lost 2 bases, V lost 6 bases, and 3 bases had no gene match. The study ran its PCR with 60 Vbeta and 13 Jbeta primers. Methods used by the authors: An analysis that came later counted 80 million or so unique TCR beta chains, some 11 million shared. Using immunoSEQ multiplex PCR, the repertoire was profiled, and TCRdb retains in-frame clones only, with some absent. V and J calls plus clone size are reproduced from that table; the DNA served to infer D and trimming. The table includes around 150,000 clones, about 86% detected once. This entry belongs to a study of cytomegalovirus exposure and HLA in healthy donors. The study, taken as a whole, reports: In a later analysis, TCR association rates varied by HLA locus: DRB1 most, HLA-C fewest. Three chains linked to CMV were shown in vitro to be specific for CMV antigens. The authors enumerated 150 to 200 TCR beta chains as linked to cytomegalovirus.

V gene TRBV27 combines with J gene TRBJ2-7; 8 bases agree with TRBD1. This receptor was taken from a woman in her twenties or thirties in good health and CMV-seronegative. The sequenced sample consisted of PBMCs. The CDR3 coding sequence is TGTGCCAGCAGGCAGGGGGCGGCCTACGAGCAGTACTTC. It yields the protein CASRQGAAYEQYF.